This TCR beta chain was captured by sequencing in a study of blood T cell repertoires in COVID-19 (dated by TCRdb to 2020 to 2021). Turning to the overall study: Samples from collaborators originated in the United States, Italy and Spain and spanned both the acute and convalescent phases of COVID-19. The prospective study material was composed of cDNA or gDNA derived from T cells, B-cell-depleted T cells, or PBMCs. Deeply sampled blood TCRbeta repertoires from subjects exposed to, actively infected with, or recovered from COVID-19 were included in the dataset. The repertoires were released in a freely available public database meant as a resource for research on the immune response to SARS-CoV-2. The samples were drawn from two sources: the first 160 participants of the ongoing ImmuneRACE study, and 950 to 1,500 subjects contributed by 6 global collaborators. Nearly every sample came with metadata listing a de-identified subject ID, COVID-19 status, age in years and sex. Where HLA class I and class II types were available, the types were taken from metadata supplied by the sample provider, not from assay-based typing. Summary of the overall study and its limitations: The quantity of clinical and demographic metadata differed by source and by participant and was supplied without curation.

The germline V gene sets CDR1 to MNHEY and CDR2 to SVGAGI. Including the terminal cysteine and phenylalanine, the CDR3 comprises 15 residues. Just the 45-base CDR3 DNA is kept, in frame starting at base 1. Ends trimmed: V by 2 bases, J by 4 bases; bases unmatched to a gene: 2. In Seattle, one collaborating source enrolled patients while the infection was active and tracked those patients longitudinally over the course of disease. Whole blood was collected in K2EDTA tubes by collaborating institutions according to the institutions' own protocols. For TCRbeta analysis, collaborator samples were shipped as frozen whole blood, as isolated PBMCs, or as DNA extracted from either sample type. Note on this clone: Its antigen is unknown. There are no base qualities to consult, and no much larger clone falls within one base.

The immunoSEQ Assay, a bias-controlled multiplex PCR, was used to amplify TCRbeta CDR3 regions from genomic DNA. In the source study's methods: The number of nucleated cells in each sample was estimated from the amplification of reference gene primers within the assay. To quantify the absolute abundance of each unique TCRbeta CDR3 rearrangement, sequence reads were collapsed and filtered. For each sample, productive Simpson clonality was calculated as the square root of Simpson's diversity index over productive rearrangements. Held by TCRdb, this immuneACCESS table contains in-frame sequences only and omits some clones. Under half of the omission traces to an unresolved V gene where checked; the cause of the rest is unknown. D and trimming come from the DNA, and the V and J calls and clone size come from that table. The sample table shows hundreds of thousands of clones, and about nine tenths are seen once. The top ten clones comprise about 7% of the sample.

The clonotype originates from a woman in her 70s with COVID-19, enrolled during active disease. Here the chain combines TRBV6-5 and TRBJ1-2, with 12 junctional bases fitting TRBD1. The sequenced material came from peripheral blood. The bases read TGTGCCAGCAGTTACGGGACAGGGGGCCTCTATGGCTACACCTTC. This sequence encodes CASSYGTGGLYGYTF.